The present T cell receptor (beta chain) was sequenced within a study of shared clonotypes between healthy human individuals. Comments on this clone: Its specificity is not known.

The CDR3 has 13 residues. Selected positively for CCR7 and CD45RO-negative, naive CD8 cells excluded terminally differentiated effector memory CD45RA+ cells. Genomic DNA belonging to each subset was distributed in equal measure over several immunoSEQ plates. Some 30,000 T cell genomes, or roughly 200 ng DNA, went into the sorted-subset replicate PCRs. The table came from immunoSEQ multiplex PCR; TCRdb's copy has only in-frame clones and leaves some out. The sample has roughly 1,800,000 clones; roughly 95% are singletons. Study-wide findings and caveats: As a rule, naive subsets had a larger estimated richness than memory subsets. Clonotypes which were not shared had lower generation probabilities than clonotypes that all four donors shared.

The sequenced material came from naive CD8+ T cells sorted from blood. The V call is TRBV21-1, the J call TRBJ1-6. TRBV21-1 is listed as a pseudogene. The clonotype originates from a man between 18 and 35 years old in good health. The CDR3 sequence is CASSLVWDSPLHF. The CDR3 DNA sequence: TGTGCCAGCAGCCTGGTTTGGGATTCACCCCTCCACTTT.